Following are 26 T cell receptor beta chains from one sample sequenced in a study of blood T cell repertoires in COVID-19. Generated by immunoSEQ multiplex PCR, the TCRdb table keeps only in-frame clones and is missing some. Here the sample spans around 430,000 clones, approximately 90% being singletons. The specimen was PBMCs or T cells enriched from blood (not recorded which). These receptors all stem from a woman aged 50 to 65 who had recovered from COVID-19.

The V and J genes are TRBV5-1 and TRBJ2-1; 8 positions agree with TRBD1. Germline V CDR1 and CDR2: SGHRS, YFSETQ. Trimming cost V 4 bases and J 3 bases; bases outside gene matches: 6. CDR3 length: 15 amino acids. CDR3 DNA sequence: TGCGCCAGCAGCCCGGCGGGACAGGACTACAATGAGCAGTTCTTC. Amino acids: CASSPAGQDYNEQFF.

The chain joins TRBV2 to TRBJ1-1; TRBD1 matches at 9 bases. The germline CDR1 and CDR2 sequences are SNHLY and FYNNEI. Unmatched junction bases numbered 3, after V lost 8 bases and J lost 5 bases. The length of the CDR3 is 12 residues. For the CDR3, the DNA is TGTGCCAGCTTTGGACAGGGGACTGAAGCTTTCTTT. Its translation is CASFGQGTEAFF. Complete variable domain (other parts from reference TRBV2 and TRBJ1-1): EPEVTQTPSHQVTQMGQEVILRCVPISNHLYFYWYRQILGQKVEFLVSFYNNEISEKSEIFDDQFSVERPDGSNFTLKIRSTKLEDSAMYFCASFGQGTEAFFGQGTRLTVV.

This clone was picked up one time. V gene TRBV7-8 combines with J gene TRBJ1-6, with D unresolved. The CDR3 is 15 residues long. CDR1 and CDR2 from the germline V gene are SGHVS and FQNEAQ. The V gene lost 2 bases and the J gene lost 8 bases, with 13 bases spanning the gap. Written as DNA, the CDR3 is TGTGCCAGCAGCTTACCAGGCAACTGGGATTCACCCCTCCACTTT. Translated: CASSLPGNWDSPLHF.

The chain joins TRBV28 to TRBJ1-3; D possibly corresponds to TRBD1 (5 bases). Trimming took off 4 bases at V and 2 bases at J, with 12 bases between the two ends. The CDR3 covers 15 residues. In germline, CDR1 is MDHEN, CDR2 SYDVKM. The DNA for the CDR3 is TGTGCCAGCAGTTCCGGGGGTCTTGCTGGAAACACCATATATTTT. Residues: CASSSGGLAGNTIYF.

This clone turned up a few times. J is TRBJ1-4 and V is TRBV7-2; the match to TRBD1 covers 9 bases. CDR3 length equals 14 residues. J was trimmed by 6 bases and V by 5 bases; bases with no gene match: 4. Germline V gene lookup returns CDR1 SGHTA and CDR2 FQGNSA. Written as DNA, the CDR3 is TGTGCCAGCAGCCCCCGGACAGGGGATGAAAAACTGTTTTTT. This sequence encodes CASSPRTGDEKLFF.

The genes are TRBV7-6 and TRBJ2-2; no firm D call. The CDR3 length is 13 residues. Germline V gives CDR1 SGHVS, CDR2 FNYEAQ. The V end lost 3 bases, the J end lost 6 bases, and 8 bases lay between the germline ends. CDR3 residues: CASSFLEAGELFF. In DNA form, the CDR3 reads TGTGCCAGCAGCTTCCTCGAGGCCGGGGAGCTGTTTTTT.

The rearrangement links TRBV14 to TRBJ1-2; maybe TRBD1 (5 bases). V was clipped by 3 bases and J by 2 bases, with 10 bases between them. CDR3 size: 14 residues. Germline V CDR1 and CDR2: SGHDN, FVKESK. CDR3 bases: TGTGCCAGCAGCCAGTTCCGGGGGAACTATGGCTACACCTTC. This codes for CASSQFRGNYGYTF.

The rearrangement joins TRBV28 to TRBJ2-3; D ambiguous. The CDR3 consists of 13 residues. Germline V lookup: CDR1 MDHEN, CDR2 SYDVKM. Trimming took 6 bases from V and 4 from J, leaving 11 bases between them. CDR3 sequence: CASSLPVADTQYF. The CDR3 nucleotides read TGTGCCAGCAGCCTCCCCGTTGCAGATACGCAGTATTTT.

The chain carries TRBV30 and TRBJ1-6; TRBD1 aligns across 8 bases. V lost 2 bases, J lost 11 bases, and 8 bases stayed unmatched. This CDR3 has 14 amino acids. Germline CDR1 reads GTSNPN; CDR2 reads SVGIG (reference sequence). The CDR3 protein is CAWSHAGGATPLHF. In DNA form, the CDR3 reads TGTGCCTGGAGTCATGCAGGGGGCGCGACACCCCTCCACTTT.

This chain connects TRBV25-1 to TRBJ2-3, with a possible D match to TRBD2 (5 bases). V shed 3 bases and J shed 10 bases, with 11 bases lying between them. The CDR3 is 12 amino acids. The germline gives CDR1 MGHDK, CDR2 SYGVNS. The CDR3 sequence: CASSDRSGAQYF. CDR3 in DNA: TGTGCCAGCAGTGACCGATCCGGGGCGCAGTATTTT.

CDR3 in DNA: TGTGCCAGCAGCTTTTGTTCGGACCTGCAGGGGTTGGTAGAACAGCCCCAGCATTTT. Amino acids: CASSFCSDLQGLVEQPQHF. The rearrangement links TRBV7-4 to TRBJ1-5, with a weak D call TRBD1 (6 bases). The V gene's germline CDR1 is SGHVT and CDR2 SQSDAQ. The CDR3 sequence is 19 residues long. V lost 3 bases to trimming and J lost 7 bases, with 28 bases between them.

The chain combines TRBV5-5 with TRBJ1-4, with D possibly TRBD1 on 5 matching bases. The V end was cut by 4 bases, the J end by 6 bases, with 10 bases between. Germline V gene lookup returns CDR1 SGHKS and CDR2 YYEKEE (reference sequence). The CDR3 length is 13 residues. This CDR3 is CASSPPGYEKLFF. CDR3 nucleotide sequence: TGTGCCAGCAGCCCCCCAGGGTATGAAAAACTGTTTTTT. The full variable domain, in which reference TRBV5-5 and TRBJ1-4 provide the parts outside the CDR3, is DAGVTQSPTHLIKTRGQQVTLRCSPISGHKSVSWYQQVLGQGPQFIFQYYEKEERGRGNFPDRFSARQFPNYSSELNVNALLLGDSALYLCASSPPGYEKLFFGSGTQLSVL.

The J gene is TRBJ1-1, the V gene TRBV3-1 (or the pseudogene TRBV3-2); 9 positions match TRBD1. Germline lookup yields CDR1 LGHDT and CDR2 YNNKEL (reference sequence). The CDR3 runs 13 residues. Unmatched junction bases numbered 10, after V lost 5 bases and J lost 12 bases. The CDR3 DNA reads TGTGCCAGCAGCATTCGGGACAGGGAGACGTCTTTCTTT. Translation gives CASSIRDRETSFF.

The gene calls are TRBV5-6 and TRBJ2-2; D is ambiguous. V was shortened by 0 bases and J by 6 bases, with 9 bases between the two germline ends. This CDR3 has 14 amino acids. CDR1 and CDR2 from the germline V gene are SGHDT and YYEEEE. Here the CDR3 reads CASSLDRWAGELFF. The DNA of the CDR3 is TGTGCCAGCAGCTTGGACAGATGGGCCGGGGAGCTGTTTTTT.

DNA for the CDR3: TGTGCTAGTGGTTTGGGAGACAATGAGCAGTTCTTC. Amino acids: CASGLGDNEQFF. This chain links TRBV12-5 with TRBJ2-1; D is ambiguous. V dropped 1 base and J dropped 5 bases, with 3 bases sitting between them. CDR1 is LGHNT, CDR2 FRNRAP, per germline. This CDR3 has 12 residues.

The genes are TRBV11-2 and TRBJ1-4; D not resolved. Between the trimmed V and J ends, which lost 6 bases and 6 bases, there was a span of 11 bases. CDR3 length equals 13 residues. CDR1 is SGHAT, CDR2 FQNNGV, per germline. This chain's CDR3 is CASRRLIDEKLFF. The CDR3 nucleotides read TGTGCCAGCAGGCGCCTGATAGATGAAAAACTGTTTTTT. The full variable domain, completed using reference TRBV11-2 and TRBJ1-4, is EAGVAQSPRYKIIEKRQSVAFWCNPISGHATLYWYQQILGQGPKLLIQFQNNGVVDDSQLPKDRFSAERLKGVDSTLKIQPAKLEDSAVYLCASRRLIDEKLFFGSGTQLSVL.

This rearrangement joins TRBV7-2 to TRBJ2-1; TRBD1 agrees at 7 bases. The V gene's germline CDR1 is SGHTA and CDR2 FQGNSA. J lost 7 bases, V lost 2 bases, and 5 bases had no gene match. The CDR3 is 14 residues long. The DNA of the CDR3 is TGTGCCAGCAGCTTAAGGACAGGAGATAATGAGCAGTTCTTC. Translation: CASSLRTGDNEQFF. Based on the CDR3 plus reference TRBV7-2 and TRBJ2-1, the full variable domain is GAGVSQSPSNKVTEKGKDVELRCDPISGHTALYWYRQSLGQGLEFLIYFQGNSAPDKSGLPSDRFSAERTGGSVSTLTIQRTQQEDSAVYLCASSLRTGDNEQFFGPGTRLTVL.

This clone came up once. The chain carries TRBV4-1 and TRBJ1-1; D is uncertain. Germline loops: CDR1 MGHRA, CDR2 YSYEKL. Trimming cost V 4 bases and J 1 base, with 13 bases left between them. This CDR3 comprises 15 residues. The CDR3 nucleotides are TGCGCCAGCAGCCGGCCCTTGGGAGGGAACACTGAAGCTTTCTTT. Translation: CASSRPLGGNTEAFF.

The V gene is TRBV24-1, the J gene TRBJ2-5; 11 bases align to TRBD2. The CDR3 runs to 18 residues. V lost 3 bases, J lost 3 bases, and 11 bases stayed unmatched. Germline loops: CDR1 KGHDR, CDR2 SFDVKD. The CDR3 nucleotides are TGTGCCACCAGTGATCCTAGCGGGGGGCTCAGGAAGAAAGAGACCCAGTACTTC. Residues: CATSDPSGGLRKKETQYF.

The chain joins TRBV7-2 to TRBJ2-5, with D possibly TRBD2 on 6 matching bases. Germline CDR1 is SGHTA and CDR2 is FQGNSA. The V and J ends lost 0 bases and 5 bases respectively, with 13 bases between them. This CDR3 comprises 15 residues. The CDR3 DNA reads TGTGCCAGCAGCTTAGCTGGGGGTGGGAGGGAGACCCAGTACTTC. It is translated as CASSLAGGGRETQYF. Together with reference TRBV7-2 and TRBJ2-5, the CDR3 gives the full variable domain: GAGVSQSPSNKVTEKGKDVELRCDPISGHTALYWYRQSLGQGLEFLIYFQGNSAPDKSGLPSDRFSAERTGGSVSTLTIQRTQQEDSAVYLCASSLAGGGRETQYFGPGTRLLVL.

V usage is TRBV29-1 and J usage is TRBJ1-1; 7 bases are a match to TRBD1. The V segment lost 7 bases and the J segment 7 bases; nucleotides outside the gene matches: 6. There are 11 residues in the CDR3. CDR1 SQVTM and CDR2 ANQGSEA come from the germline V gene. In DNA form, the CDR3 reads TGCAGCGGGGGGAGGGACAGTGAAGCTTTCTTT. Translation: CSGGRDSEAFF.

The J gene is TRBJ1-3, the V gene TRBV27, with 7 bases lining up with TRBD1. Germline loops: CDR1 MNHEY, CDR2 SMNVEV (reference sequence). The CDR3 contains 18 residues. The V gene end was trimmed by 5 bases and the J gene end by 2 bases; junction bases not matched to a gene: 15. The CDR3 region is CASSLRSTGNFAGNTIYF. For the CDR3, the DNA is TGTGCCAGCAGTCTTCGATCGACAGGGAACTTTGCTGGAAACACCATATATTTT.

As to this clone: Mismatch with germline at one junction end may stem from a read error. This chain connects TRBV13 to TRBJ1-6, with TRBD1 matching over 7 bases. CDR1 PRHDT and CDR2 FYEKMQ come from the germline V gene (reference sequence). There are 17 residues in the CDR3. In DNA, the CDR3 is TGTGCCAGCAGCCTAGGAGACAGGGCGTCCTATAATTCACCCCTCCACTTT. It encodes CASSLGDRASYNSPLHF. The full variable domain, completed using reference TRBV13 and TRBJ1-6, is AAGVIQSPRHLIKEKRETATLKCYPIPRHDTVYWYQQGPGQDPQFLISFYEKMQSDKGSIPDRFSAQQFSDYHSELNMSSLELGDSALYFCASSLGDRASYNSPLHFGNGTRLTVT.

This sequence joins TRBV7-9 and TRBJ1-2; no firm D call. The V gene's germline CDR1 is SEHNR and CDR2 FQNEAQ (reference sequence). There are 13 residues in the CDR3. Trimming took off 5 bases at V and 6 bases at J, with 13 bases between the two ends. The CDR3 reads CASSPDKEDGYTF. As DNA, the CDR3 is TGTGCCAGCAGCCCCGACAAGGAGGATGGCTACACCTTC. The variable domain in full, with the rest retrieved from reference TRBV7-9 and TRBJ1-2, is DTGVSQNPRHKITKRGQNVTFRCDPISEHNRLYWYRQTLGQGPEFLTYFQNEAQLEKSRLLSDRFSAERPKGSFSTLEIQRTEQGDSAMYLCASSPDKEDGYTFGSGTRLTVV.

The V gene is TRBV7-9, the J gene TRBJ1-4; the D gene is possibly TRBD1 (6 bases). Germline V gene lookup returns CDR1 SEHNR and CDR2 FQNEAQ (reference sequence). The CDR3 has 18 amino acids. V shed 5 bases and J shed 0 bases, with 19 bases lying between them. The CDR3 bases are TGTGCCAGCAGCGCGCCGACAGGAACTTACTCAACTAATGAAAAACTGTTTTTT. Amino acids: CASSAPTGTYSTNEKLFF.

CDR3 amino acids: CASSLGSSYEQYF. In DNA, the CDR3 is TGTGCCAGCAGTTTGGGCAGTTCCTACGAGCAGTACTTC. The chain links TRBV6-5 to TRBJ2-7, with no clear D. Germline V CDR1 and CDR2: MNHEY, SVGAGI. The CDR3 spans 13 residues. Deletions cut 4 bases from V and 1 base from J, with 8 bases between.